A selection of T cell receptor beta chains follows, all from one sample in a study of blood T cell repertoires in COVID-19. Sequencing was performed with immunoSEQ multiplex PCR; in TCRdb, only in-frame clones are kept and a portion is missing. The repertoire holds 81,000 or so clones, with approximately 85% as singletons. Sequencing was done on a sample of peripheral blood. The receptors were sampled from a man aged 45 to 65 with COVID-19, enrolled during active disease. Each CDR3 is given with its conserved first and last residue. A D gene is named only where the DNA matches it firmly. The size field is filled for only some rows; it gives once, few, many or a size class.

clone_size,d_call,j_call,v_call,cdr3_aa,cdr3_nt
.,.,TRBJ1-2,TRBV21-1,CASSHRRGADYGYTF,TGTGCCAGCAGCCACCGTAGGGGCGCGGACTATGGCTACACCTTC
few,.,TRBJ1-3,TRBV28,CASSLTGPSGNTIYF,TGTGCCAGCAGTTTAACAGGTCCCTCTGGAAACACCATATATTTT
few,TRBD2,TRBJ2-1,TRBV10-3,CAISGASGVVWGEQFF,TGTGCCATCAGTGGGGCTAGCGGGGTTGTCTGGGGTGAGCAGTTCTTC
.,.,TRBJ2-3,TRBV11-3,CASSTGDTQYF,TGTGCCAGCAGCACAGGTGATACGCAGTATTTT
.,.,TRBJ2-7,TRBV6-2/TRBV6-3,CASSNLRDLEREQYF,TGTGCCAGCAGTAACCTCCGGGACTTGGAAAGGGAGCAGTACTTC
.,.,TRBJ2-6,TRBV5-1,CASSLGRSGANVLTF,TGCGCCAGCAGCTTGGGTCGCTCTGGGGCCAACGTCCTGACTTTC
.,.,TRBJ1-5,TRBV3-1/TRBV3-2,CASSQGYSPQHF,TGTGCCAGCAGCCAAGGGTACTCGCCCCAGCATTTT
.,.,TRBJ2-1,TRBV6-1,CASIYGRDNEQFF,TGTGCCAGCATATACGGGAGAGACAATGAGCAGTTCTTC
once,TRBD1,TRBJ1-5,TRBV5-8,CASSSMAGTGGNQPQHF,TGTGCCAGCAGCTCCATGGCCGGGACAGGGGGCAATCAGCCCCAGCATTTT
few,.,TRBJ2-7,TRBV1,CTSSQEGPASGSYEQYF,TGCACCAGCAGCCAAGAAGGTCCGGCTAGCGGCTCCTACGAGCAGTACTTC
.,TRBD2,TRBJ2-4,TRBV27,CASSQKGTRFAGFAKNIQYF,TGTGCCAGCAGTCAAAAGGGGACTAGGTTCGCGGGGTTCGCCAAAAACATTCAGTACTTC
.,TRBD2,TRBJ2-7,TRBV19,CASSSQGGRTSGSFPSYEQYF,TGTGCCAGTAGCTCCCAGGGGGGGCGGACTAGCGGGAGCTTCCCTTCCTACGAGCAGTACTTC
.,.,TRBJ2-7,TRBV9,CASSVIFSGEQYF,TGTGCCAGCAGCGTAATTTTTAGCGGCGAGCAGTACTTC
.,.,TRBJ1-4,TRBV6-5,CASSYSQGTTNEKLFF,TGTGCCAGCAGTTACTCACAGGGAACAACTAATGAAAAACTGTTTTTT
.,TRBD2,TRBJ2-1,TRBV7-6,CASSRPSSGSRGGGEQFF,TGTGCCAGCAGCCGCCCCTCGAGCGGGAGTCGAGGGGGTGGTGAGCAGTTCTTC
.,.,TRBJ2-4,TRBV7-8,CASSLNAPTEAKNIQYF,TGTGCCAGCAGCCTCAACGCACCCACAGAAGCCAAAAACATTCAGTACTTC
once,.,TRBJ2-1,TRBV5-4,CASSYGGETYNEQFF,TGTGCCAGCAGCTACGGAGGGGAGACCTACAATGAGCAGTTCTTC
.,.,TRBJ1-4,TRBV30,CAWSVSGAKNEKLFF,TGTGCCTGGAGTGTTTCAGGGGCAAAAAATGAAAAACTGTTTTTT
.,.,TRBJ1-5,TRBV28,CASCFLGGGQPQHF,TGTGCCAGCTGTTTTTTAGGGGGTGGGCAGCCCCAGCATTTT
.,TRBD2,TRBJ2-3,TRBV4-3,CASSRVAGGGRDTQYF,TGCGCCAGCAGCCGAGTAGCGGGAGGGGGGAGAGATACGCAGTATTTT
.,TRBD1,TRBJ2-7,TRBV28,CASSHTGGLGYEQYF,TGTGCCAGCAGTCACACAGGGGGCTTGGGCTACGAGCAGTACTTC
.,.,TRBJ2-2,TRBV19,CASSRSQNTGELFF,TGTGCCAGTAGCCGGAGCCAAAACACCGGGGAGCTGTTTTTT
.,.,TRBJ1-2,TRBV4-2,CASSQDAPTRSYGYTF,TGTGCCAGCAGCCAAGATGCACCAACCAGGTCCTATGGCTACACCTTC
.,.,TRBJ1-1,TRBV2,CASTHRQAYTEAFF,TGTGCCAGCACCCATCGACAGGCCTACACTGAAGCTTTCTTT
.,TRBD1,TRBJ1-2,TRBV29-1,CSVERGTGQGYTF,TGCAGCGTTGAACGCGGGACAGGGCAAGGCTACACCTTC
.,TRBD1,TRBJ1-5,TRBV29-1,CSATGTGLNQPQHF,TGCAGCGCCACTGGGACAGGGCTAAATCAGCCCCAGCATTTT
once,.,TRBJ1-6,TRBV5-1,CASSLAGSTNSPLHF,TGCGCCAGCAGCTTGGCCGGGTCCACCAATTCACCCCTCCACTTT
.,.,TRBJ2-3,TRBV7-9,CASSPFRESDTQYF,TGTGCCAGCAGCCCCTTCAGGGAATCAGATACGCAGTATTTT
.,.,TRBJ2-1,TRBV12-3/TRBV12-4,CASSFPRNEQFF,TGTGCCAGCAGTTTCCCCCGGAATGAGCAGTTCTTC
.,.,TRBJ1-1,TRBV25-1,CASSGRAAGEAFF,TGTGCCAGCAGTGGTCGTGCCGCGGGGGAAGCTTTCTTT
.,.,TRBJ1-3,TRBV7-9,CASSPGAGTGNTIYF,TGTGCCAGCAGCCCCGGGGCGGGGACTGGAAACACCATATATTTT
.,.,TRBJ1-1,TRBV29-1,CSVETNREQAFF,TGCAGCGTTGAAACCAACAGGGAGCAAGCTTTCTTT
.,TRBD2,TRBJ2-1,TRBV24-1,CATSGSPGGPNEQFF,TGTGCCACCAGTGGATCGCCGGGAGGGCCGAATGAGCAGTTCTTC
.,.,TRBJ2-7,TRBV5-1,CASSWGSQTTSYEQYF,TGCGCCAGCAGCTGGGGAAGCCAGACTACCTCCTACGAGCAGTACTTC
.,.,TRBJ1-2,TRBV6-5,CASSYHLRGPNYGYTF,TGTGCCAGCAGTTACCATCTCCGCGGCCCTAACTATGGCTACACCTTC
.,.,TRBJ2-5,TRBV6-5,CASRSLATQYF,TGTGCCAGCAGATCTCTAGCGACCCAGTACTTC
.,.,TRBJ2-5,TRBV11-2,CASSLVSPTTSFGETQYF,TGTGCCAGCAGCTTAGTTAGCCCAACGACTAGTTTCGGAGAGACCCAGTACTTC
.,.,TRBJ1-2,TRBV14,CASSPIPNYGYTF,TGTGCCAGCAGCCCTATACCCAACTATGGCTACACCTTC
.,TRBD1,TRBJ1-2,TRBV6-5,CASSPYRGPYGYTF,TGTGCCAGCAGCCCCTACAGGGGCCCCTATGGCTACACCTTC
.,.,TRBJ1-2,TRBV14,CASSRTGVYYGYTF,TGTGCCAGCAGCCGGACGGGGGTCTACTATGGCTACACCTTC
.,TRBD2,TRBJ2-3,TRBV28,CASSLAGALQNTQYF,TGTGCCAGCAGTTTGGCGGGAGCATTACAGAATACGCAGTATTTT
.,TRBD1,TRBJ1-2,TRBV20-1,CSASKGAGGYTF,TGCAGTGCTAGTAAGGGGGCAGGGGGCTACACCTTC
.,.,TRBJ1-2,TRBV7-9,CASSLLGSRGYGYTF,TGTGCCAGCAGCCTCCTTGGGTCGCGGGGCTATGGCTACACCTTC
.,TRBD2,TRBJ2-7,TRBV6-2/TRBV6-3,CASSTTPGLAGGVPYEQYF,TGTGCCAGCAGCACGACCCCGGGACTAGCGGGAGGGGTCCCCTACGAGCAGTACTTC
.,TRBD1,TRBJ2-1,TRBV15,CATSPRTGGSRNEQFF,TGTGCCACCAGCCCGCGGACAGGGGGCTCGCGCAATGAGCAGTTCTTC
.,.,TRBJ1-4,TRBV10-3,CAISPGGGGEEKLFF,TGTGCCATCAGCCCCGGGGGGGGAGGGGAAGAAAAACTGTTTTTT
.,.,TRBJ1-3,TRBV9,CASSVAGVSGNTIYF,TGTGCCAGCAGCGTAGCGGGGGTCTCTGGAAACACCATATATTTT
.,.,TRBJ1-1,TRBV5-4,CASSSGLGTLGTEAFF,TGTGCCAGCAGCTCGGGACTGGGGACCTTGGGGACTGAAGCTTTCTTT